Sequencing of this TCR beta chain was carried out in a study of shared clonotypes between healthy human individuals. Notes on the study in general: Donor scarcity curtailed the genetic and exposure-history diversity represented herein. Despite large depth, rarefaction showed incomplete sorted-subset sequencing.

Study donors comprised healthy, HIV-negative adults devoid of recent acute infection or vaccination. Each donor was a Caucasian adult residing in Nashville, Tennessee. Comment on this clone: Its antigen is unknown.

This CDR3 region has 15 residues. V lost 5 bases and J lost 2, with 14 bases in between. In germline, CDR1 is SGHNT, CDR2 YENEEA. Sequencing was performed with immunoSEQ multiplex PCR; in TCRdb, only in-frame clones are kept and a portion is missing. The table has 80,000 to 100,000 clones, approximately 70% seen once. This TCR was recovered from a man younger than 40 in good health. J is TRBJ2-3 and V is TRBV11-3; D ambiguous. Specimen: memory CD8+ T cells sorted from blood. Subset specified: CD45RO+ cells pooled with CCR7-negative TemRA cells. The CDR3 DNA sequence: TGTGCCAGCAGCCGGTCTATAGATGACACAGATACGCAGTATTTT. Translation: CASSRSIDDTDTQYF.